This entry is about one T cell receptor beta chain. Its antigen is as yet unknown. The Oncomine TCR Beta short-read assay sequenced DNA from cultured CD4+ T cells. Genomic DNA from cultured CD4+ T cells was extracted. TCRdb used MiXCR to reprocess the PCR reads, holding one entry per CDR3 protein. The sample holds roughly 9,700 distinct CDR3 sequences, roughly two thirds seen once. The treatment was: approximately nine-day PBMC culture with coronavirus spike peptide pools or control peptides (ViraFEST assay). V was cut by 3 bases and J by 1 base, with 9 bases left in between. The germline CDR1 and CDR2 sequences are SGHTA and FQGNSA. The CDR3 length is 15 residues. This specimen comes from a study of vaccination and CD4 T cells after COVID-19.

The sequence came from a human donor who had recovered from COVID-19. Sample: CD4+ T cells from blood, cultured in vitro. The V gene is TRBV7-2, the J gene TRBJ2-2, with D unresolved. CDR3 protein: CASSFQVVNTGELFF. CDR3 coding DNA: TGTGCCAGCAGCTTCCAGGTGGTGAACACCGGGGAGCTGTTTTTT.